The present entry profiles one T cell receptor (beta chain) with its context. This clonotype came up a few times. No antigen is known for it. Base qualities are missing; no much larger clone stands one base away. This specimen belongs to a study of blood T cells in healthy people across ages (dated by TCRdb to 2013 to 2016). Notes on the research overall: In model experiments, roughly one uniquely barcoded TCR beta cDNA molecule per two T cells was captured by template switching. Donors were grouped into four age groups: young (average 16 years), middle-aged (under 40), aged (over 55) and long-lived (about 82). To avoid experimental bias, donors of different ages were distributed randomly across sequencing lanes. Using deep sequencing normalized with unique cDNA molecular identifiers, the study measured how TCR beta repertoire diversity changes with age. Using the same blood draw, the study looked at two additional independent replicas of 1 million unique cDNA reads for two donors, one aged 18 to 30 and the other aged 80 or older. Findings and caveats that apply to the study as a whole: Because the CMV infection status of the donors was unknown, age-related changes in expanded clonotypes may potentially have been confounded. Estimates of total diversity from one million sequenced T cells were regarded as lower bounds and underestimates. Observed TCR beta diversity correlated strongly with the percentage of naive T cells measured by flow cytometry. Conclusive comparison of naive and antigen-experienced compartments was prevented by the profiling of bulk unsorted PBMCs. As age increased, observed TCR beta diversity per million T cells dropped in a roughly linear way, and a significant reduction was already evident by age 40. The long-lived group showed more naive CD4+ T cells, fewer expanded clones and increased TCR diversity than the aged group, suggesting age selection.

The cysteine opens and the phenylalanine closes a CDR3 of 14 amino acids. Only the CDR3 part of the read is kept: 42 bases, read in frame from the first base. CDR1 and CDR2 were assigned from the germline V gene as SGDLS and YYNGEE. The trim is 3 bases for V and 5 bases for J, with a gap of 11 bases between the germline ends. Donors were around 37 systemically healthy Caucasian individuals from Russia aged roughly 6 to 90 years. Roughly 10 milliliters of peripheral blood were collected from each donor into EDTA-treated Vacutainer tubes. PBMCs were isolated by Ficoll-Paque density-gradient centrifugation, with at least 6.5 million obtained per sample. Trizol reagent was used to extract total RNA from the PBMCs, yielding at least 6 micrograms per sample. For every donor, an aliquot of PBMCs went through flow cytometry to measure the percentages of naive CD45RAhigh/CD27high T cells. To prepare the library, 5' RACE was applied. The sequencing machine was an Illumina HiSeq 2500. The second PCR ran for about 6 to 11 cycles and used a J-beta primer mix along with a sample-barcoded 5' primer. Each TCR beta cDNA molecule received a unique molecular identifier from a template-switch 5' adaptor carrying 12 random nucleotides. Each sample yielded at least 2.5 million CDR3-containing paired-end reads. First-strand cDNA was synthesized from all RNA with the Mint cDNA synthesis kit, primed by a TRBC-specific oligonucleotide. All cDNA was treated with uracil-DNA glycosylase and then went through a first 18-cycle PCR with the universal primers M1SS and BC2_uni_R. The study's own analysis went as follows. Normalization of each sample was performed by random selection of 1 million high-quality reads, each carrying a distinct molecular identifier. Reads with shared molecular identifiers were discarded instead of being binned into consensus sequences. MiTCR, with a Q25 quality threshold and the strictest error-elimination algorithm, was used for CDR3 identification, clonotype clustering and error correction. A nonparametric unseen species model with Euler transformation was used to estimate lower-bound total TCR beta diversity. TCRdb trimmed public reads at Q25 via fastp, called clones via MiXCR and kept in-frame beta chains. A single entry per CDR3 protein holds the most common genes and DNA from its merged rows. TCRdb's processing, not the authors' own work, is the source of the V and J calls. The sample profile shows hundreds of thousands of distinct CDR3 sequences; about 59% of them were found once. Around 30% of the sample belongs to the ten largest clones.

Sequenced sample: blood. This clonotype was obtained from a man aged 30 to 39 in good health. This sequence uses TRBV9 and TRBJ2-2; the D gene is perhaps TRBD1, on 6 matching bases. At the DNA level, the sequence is TGTGCCAGCAGCGCTCCTACAGGGACCGGGGAGCTGTTTTTT. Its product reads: CASSAPTGTGELFF.